The clone carrying this T cell receptor (beta chain) was counted only a few times. This record comes from a study of identical twins' blood T cells. About the study: Roughly 6 alpha and about 6 beta libraries together yielded roughly 50 million reads.

Germline CDR1 is SGHAT and CDR2 is FQNNGV. V was pared by 4 bases and J by 5 bases, with 6 bases of the junction left unmatched. This CDR3 has 16 amino acids. MiXCR, applied by TCRdb to the 5' RACE reads, yields one record per CDR3 protein. The table includes hundreds of thousands of distinct CDR3 sequences, 28% detected once. Sequenced material: PBMCs. The chain is built from TRBV11-2 and TRBJ1-6; TRBD1 matches at 9 bases. This receptor was obtained from a woman between 18 and 50 years old in good health. CDR3 loop: CASSSYGTGNNSPLHF. The CDR3 region has the DNA TGTGCCAGCAGCTCCTACGGGACAGGGAATAATTCACCCCTCCACTTT.